A single sample is the source of the 27 T cell receptor beta chains below, sequenced in a study of T cells in Graves' hyperthyroidism and ophthalmopathy. Using RNA transcripts as the source, TCR beta CDR3 regions were amplified. Initially, a first-round RT-PCR of the TCR CDR3 employed the HTBI primer set. From the multiplex PCR reads, TCRdb called clonotypes with MiXCR, one entry per CDR3 protein. Here the sample spans over 500,000 distinct CDR3 sequences, roughly 17% being singletons. The specimen sequenced was blood. These receptor sequences come from a woman between 18 and 30 years old with Graves' ophthalmopathy.

This clonotype was seen only a few times. A much larger clone is a single base away; this may be a read error. This sequence joins TRBV2 and TRBJ1-1; D not resolved. Between the trimmed V and J ends, which lost 1 base and 1 base, there was a span of 7 bases. This CDR3 is 14 amino acids long. In germline, CDR1 is SNHLY, CDR2 FYNNEI. The CDR3 region is CASSEGRQNTEAFF. The CDR3 DNA is TGTGCCAGCAGTGAAGGGCGGCAGAACACTGAAGCTTTCTTT.

In its sample, this clonotype was seen a few times. J is TRBJ1-4 and V is TRBV11-2; 9 bases match TRBD1. With V trimmed by 3 bases and J by 0 bases, 8 bases remained unmatched. CDR3 length equals 18 residues. Germline CDR1 and CDR2: SGHAT and FQNNGV. For the CDR3, the DNA is TGTGCCAGCAGCTTGAGGGGGGGACAGGGCGCAACTAATGAAAAACTGTTTTTT. Protein: CASSLRGGQGATNEKLFF.

This sequence joins TRBV6-2 or TRBV6-3 and TRBJ2-7, with D perhaps TRBD1 (6 bases). V was clipped by 5 bases and J by 6 bases, with 14 bases between them. The CDR3 has 13 residues. Germline lookup yields CDR1 MNHEY and CDR2 SVGEGT. In nucleotides, the CDR3 is TGTGCCAGCAGTGTAAGTGAGGGGGTCGAGCAGTACTTC. Its translation is CASSVSEGVEQYF.

This clonotype was seen at least ten times. This rearrangement joins TRBV20-1 to TRBJ2-1; 11 bases are shared with TRBD2. J gave up 10 bases and V 0 bases, and 5 bases lay outside the gene matches. Germline V gives CDR1 DFQATT, CDR2 SNEGSKA (reference sequence). CDR3 length: 14 residues. The CDR3: CSARDLIAGGEQFF. The CDR3 DNA reads as TGCAGTGCTAGAGATCTGATAGCGGGGGGGGAGCAGTTCTTC.

Ten or more counts support this clonotype. The V call is TRBV11-3, the J call TRBJ2-3, with D maybe TRBD2 (5 bases). In germline, CDR1 is SGHNT, CDR2 YENEEA. V lost 5 bases and J lost 2, with 11 bases in between. There are 14 residues in the CDR3. CDR3 residues: CASSVTGDTDTQYF. CDR3 nucleotide sequence: TGTGCCAGCAGCGTAACCGGGGACACAGATACGCAGTATTTT.

The rearrangement links TRBV7-6 to TRBJ1-1; D may be TRBD1 (5 bases). CDR3 size: 15 residues. Germline values: CDR1 SGHVS, CDR2 FNYEAQ. Trimming took 5 bases from V and 4 from J, leaving 17 bases between them. The CDR3 coding sequence is TGTGCCAGCAGCCCTCGGGGGGGGGAGGTCACTGAAGCTTTCTTT. Its protein product is CASSPRGGEVTEAFF.

This clonotype was recorded many times. The chain uses TRBV2 and TRBJ1-5; weak D call: TRBD1 (5 bases). Trimming took 5 bases from V and 3 from J, leaving 11 bases between them. Germline V gene sequence: CDR1 SNHLY, CDR2 FYNNEI. The CDR3 spans 14 residues. CDR3 in DNA: TGTGCCAGCAGTTTCACAGGAGTCAATCAGCCCCAGCATTTT. This translates into CASSFTGVNQPQHF.

This clonotype was observed many times. The rearrangement uses TRBV20-1 and TRBJ2-3; D is ambiguous. Trimming removed 3 bases from V and 4 bases from J, with 5 bases in between. The germline CDR1 and CDR2 sequences are DFQATT and SNEGSKA (reference sequence). The CDR3 loop spans 11 amino acids. CDR3 loop: CSASLADTQYF. As DNA, the CDR3 is TGCAGTGCTAGTCTGGCAGATACGCAGTATTTT.

There are a few counts of this clonotype. This sequence joins TRBV20-1 and TRBJ1-6; D unresolved. Germline V CDR1 and CDR2: DFQATT, SNEGSKA (reference sequence). Trimming stripped 3 bases from V and 1 base from J, with 4 bases between. This CDR3 is built from 13 residues. The CDR3 is CSARGSYNSPLHF. The DNA of the CDR3 is TGCAGTGCTAGGGGGTCCTATAATTCACCCCTCCACTTT.

A word on this clonotype: It may be a read error: a sequence one base away is much more abundant. The genes are TRBV11-2 and TRBJ2-7; 7 bases are a match to TRBD1. J was trimmed by 3 bases and V by 5 bases; bases with no gene match: 7. The CDR3 consists of 14 residues. Per germline, CDR1 SGHAT and CDR2 FQNNGV. CDR3: CASSGRQGFYEQYF. The CDR3 coding sequence is TGTGCCAGCAGCGGCCGACAGGGATTCTACGAGCAGTACTTC. Together with reference TRBV11-2 and TRBJ2-7, the CDR3 gives the full variable domain: EAGVAQSPRYKIIEKRQSVAFWCNPISGHATLYWYQQILGQGPKLLIQFQNNGVVDDSQLPKDRFSAERLKGVDSTLKIQPAKLEDSAVYLCASSGRQGFYEQYFGPGTRLTVT.

This clonotype was counted at least ten times. The rearrangement links TRBV29-1 to TRBJ2-2, with D unclear. CDR1 is SQVTM and CDR2 is ANQGSEA in the germline V gene. The CDR3 consists of 14 residues. Trimming left V 6 bases short and J 0 bases short, with 11 bases between. CDR3 in amino acids: CSVKTGSNTGELFF. The DNA of the CDR3 is TGCAGCGTGAAGACTGGGTCGAACACCGGGGAGCTGTTTTTT.

This clonotype was recorded many times. The chain carries TRBV20-1 and TRBJ1-1; 10 positions match TRBD1. J was trimmed by 8 bases and V by 2 bases; bases with no gene match: 14. The germline gives CDR1 DFQATT, CDR2 SNEGSKA (reference sequence). The CDR3 is 16 amino acids. In nucleotides, the CDR3 is TGCAGTGCTAGAATGCAGGGACAGGGGTACCGCCAAGAAGCTTTCTTT. Protein product: CSARMQGQGYRQEAFF.

This clonotype was seen only a few times. The CDR3 is CASSLRTGNPDTQYF. The DNA of the CDR3 is TGCGCCAGCAGCTTGAGGACAGGGAACCCAGATACGCAGTATTTT. This chain connects TRBV5-1 to TRBJ2-3, with 8 bases fitting TRBD1. Trimming cost V 1 base and J 4 bases; bases outside gene matches: 5. The CDR3 covers 15 residues. The germline V gene has CDR1 SGHRS and CDR2 YFSETQ.

CDR3 sequence: CASSLYRTGATGELFF. CDR3 bases: TGTGCCAGCAGTTTATACAGGACAGGAGCCACCGGGGAGCTGTTTTTT. The chain carries TRBV12-3 or TRBV12-4 and TRBJ2-2; 7 bases fit TRBD1. After removal of 2 bases from V and 4 bases from J, the junction contained 7 bases not matched to a gene. The CDR3 runs to 16 residues.

Ten or more counts support this clonotype. J is TRBJ1-1 and V is TRBV12-5; no clear D gene. The CDR3 is made up of 15 amino acids. The V and J ends lost 6 bases and 0 bases respectively, with 14 bases between them. Germline V gene sequence: CDR1 LGHNT, CDR2 FRNRAP. As DNA, the CDR3 is TGTGCTAGTGGGACTATACTAGGCATGAACACTGAAGCTTTCTTT. This sequence encodes CASGTILGMNTEAFF.

This clonotype has just a few counts. This sequence joins TRBV25-1 and TRBJ2-3; 12 bases agree with TRBD2. The V gene end was trimmed by 1 base and the J gene end by 4 bases; junction bases not matched to a gene: 6. Germline CDR1 is MGHDK and CDR2 is SYGVNS. This CDR3 spans 17 amino acids. CDR3 bases: TGTGCCAGCAGTGAATGGTCGACTAGCGGGAGATCAGATACGCAGTATTTT. This gives the protein CASSEWSTSGRSDTQYF.

There are many counts of this clonotype. The chain links TRBV5-1 to TRBJ1-1, with 9 bases aligning to TRBD1. This CDR3 comprises 14 residues. Losses at the gene ends were 3 bases for V and 7 bases for J; bases not matched to a gene: 7. CDR1 SGHRS and CDR2 YFSETQ come from the germline V gene. The DNA for the CDR3 is TGCGCCAGCAGCTCGGGACAGGGACTGAATGAAGCTTTCTTT. It encodes CASSSGQGLNEAFF.

The J gene is TRBJ2-3, the V gene TRBV7-9; perhaps TRBD2 as D (6 bases). Germline assignment: CDR1 SEHNR and CDR2 FQNEAQ (reference sequence). V lost 4 bases, J lost 2 bases, and 25 bases lay in between. This CDR3 has 19 amino acids. CDR3 residues: CASSSRTLRRGYLTDTQYF. The CDR3 DNA reads as TGTGCCAGCAGCTCTAGGACGCTTAGGCGGGGATACCTCACAGATACGCAGTATTTT.

V and J are TRBV19 and TRBJ1-4, with D possibly being TRBD1 (6 bases). Trimming pared 5 bases from V and 8 bases from J, leaving 12 bases between. CDR1 is LNHDA and CDR2 is SQIVND in the germline V gene (reference sequence). The CDR3 spans 13 residues. The CDR3 coding sequence is TGTGCCAGTAGTCGACAGGAAGGAGAAAAACTGTTTTTT. Amino acid sequence: CASSRQEGEKLFF.

In its sample, this clonotype was seen a few times. The J gene is TRBJ1-2, the V gene TRBV5-1; D is unclear. V gave up 4 bases and J gave up 2 bases, with 12 bases separating them. The germline V gene has CDR1 SGHRS and CDR2 YFSETQ. CDR3 size: 14 residues. CDR3 in amino acids: CASSPDSENYGYTF. In DNA, the CDR3 is TGCGCCAGCAGCCCGGACTCAGAGAACTATGGCTACACCTTC.

A remark on this clonotype: This clone may be a read error of a much larger clone one base away. The chain combines TRBV29-1 with TRBJ2-7; perhaps TRBD1 as D (6 bases). The DNA matches TRBJ2-1 better at its end, which makes the J call doubtful. Germline V gives CDR1 SQVTM, CDR2 ANQGSEA. The CDR3 runs 13 residues. Here the CDR3 reads CSVETDSSYEQFF. The CDR3 DNA follows: TGCAGCGTTGAGACGGACAGCTCCTACGAGCAGTTCTTC.

This clonotype was detected many times. The chain links TRBV28 to TRBJ1-1; D is ambiguous. The CDR3 totals 16 residues. The germline V and J ends were trimmed by 5 bases and 2 bases, with 18 bases remaining between them. The germline V gene has CDR1 MDHEN and CDR2 SYDVKM. The CDR3 loop is CASSPPTRGFNTEAFF. CDR3 DNA: TGTGCCAGCAGTCCCCCGACTCGGGGATTTAACACTGAAGCTTTCTTT.

At least ten counts were recorded for this clonotype. The rearrangement links TRBV12-3 or TRBV12-4 to TRBJ2-7, with D perhaps TRBD1 (6 bases). The V and J ends lost 7 bases and 2 bases respectively, with 15 bases between them. The CDR3 spans 14 residues. The CDR3 loop is CASKISGDTYEQYF. CDR3 DNA sequence: TGTGCCAGCAAGATATCAGGGGATACCTACGAGCAGTACTTC.

The chain has TRBV9 and TRBJ2-7; TRBD2 matches 9 bases. CDR1 SGDLS and CDR2 YYNGEE come from the germline V gene. The CDR3 covers 16 residues. Trimming cost V 6 bases and J 2 bases; bases outside gene matches: 12. CDR3: CASTPGSAGGPYEQYF. DNA of the CDR3: TGTGCCAGCACCCCTGGTTCGGCGGGAGGGCCCTACGAGCAGTACTTC.

The sample holds many counts of this clonotype. This chain uses TRBV28 with TRBJ2-7; D might be TRBD1 or TRBD2, each matching 6 bases. Trimming took off 6 bases at V and 7 bases at J, with 16 bases between the two ends. This CDR3 spans 13 amino acids. In germline, CDR1 is MDHEN, CDR2 SYDVKM. CDR3 sequence (DNA): TGTGCCAGCAGCAACTACAGGGCGGGAGAGCAGTACTTC. It specifies CASSNYRAGEQYF.

This clonotype was counted between two and nine times. The chain recombines TRBV14 with TRBJ2-5, with 8 bases that match TRBD2. The J segment lost 5 bases and the V segment lost 1 base, leaving 9 bases of the junction unmatched. CDR1 is SGHDN and CDR2 is FVKESK in the germline V gene. The CDR3 sequence is 16 residues long. The CDR3 is CASSQVILAEGETQYF. Here the CDR3 DNA reads TGTGCCAGCAGCCAAGTTATACTAGCGGAGGGGGAGACCCAGTACTTC.

The rearrangement joins TRBV3-1 to TRBJ2-2; D may be TRBD2 (5 bases). V dropped 0 bases and J dropped 5 bases, with 10 bases sitting between them. The CDR3 spans 15 residues. Germline V CDR1 and CDR2: LGHDT, YNNKEL (reference sequence). The CDR3 loop is CASSQDGVLTGELFF. DNA for the CDR3: TGTGCCAGCAGCCAAGACGGGGTGTTGACCGGGGAGCTGTTTTTT.